One and the same sample provided the 4 T cell receptor beta chains below, sequenced in a study of blood T cell repertoires in COVID-19 (TCRdb year 2020). Library preparation was by the immunoSEQ multiplex PCR assay. Imported from immuneACCESS, the table was reduced by TCRdb to in-frame sequences with V and J called. These copies leave out some clones; in studies compared against another copy, an unresolved V gene accounts for under half, and the cause of the remainder is not known. Counted in this sample were about 48,000 clones; about nine tenths of them appeared once. The ten largest clonotypes hold under 6.5% of the sample. The sample was peripheral blood. The origin of the receptors is a man in his 70s with acute or convalescent COVID-19.

CDR3 protein: CATSRDGRRNSPLHF. CDR3 in DNA: TGTGCCACCAGCAGAGACGGGAGGCGTAATTCACCCCTCCACTTT. J is TRBJ1-6 and V is TRBV15; D is undetermined. V dropped 0 bases and J dropped 6 bases, with 9 bases sitting between them. The CDR3 has 15 amino acids. Germline CDR1 reads LNHNV; CDR2 reads YYDKDF (reference sequence).

This chain uses TRBV7-9 with TRBJ1-2, with D hard to call. The CDR3 covers 14 residues. Trimming stripped 5 bases from V and 7 bases from J, with 17 bases between. From germline, CDR1 is SEHNR and CDR2 FQNEAQ (reference sequence). This chain's CDR3 is CASSPQASGSGYTF. Written as DNA, the CDR3 is TGTGCCAGCAGCCCCCAGGCGTCCGGAAGTGGCTACACCTTC.

This sequence joins TRBV2 and TRBJ1-2; 9 bases are a match to TRBD1. Germline V gene sequence: CDR1 SNHLY, CDR2 FYNNEI. This CDR3 spans 15 amino acids. V trimming: 6 bases; J trimming: 0 bases; junction bases outside the gene matches: 5. CDR3 nucleotides: TGTGCCAGCAGCGGGGGACAGGGAGCTAACTATGGCTACACCTTC. Amino acid sequence: CASSGGQGANYGYTF. Variable domain in full (rest from reference TRBV2 and TRBJ1-2): EPEVTQTPSHQVTQMGQEVILRCVPISNHLYFYWYRQILGQKVEFLVSFYNNEISEKSEIFDDQFSVERPDGSNFTLKIRSTKLEDSAMYFCASSGGQGANYGYTFGSGTRLTVV.

The chain recombines TRBV2 with TRBJ2-7, with D perhaps TRBD1 (6 bases). CDR1 SNHLY and CDR2 FYNNEI come from the germline V gene. The CDR3 extends over 11 amino acids. The ends were cut back, 6 bases at V and 7 bases at J, with 10 bases in the middle. CDR3: CASSRGKEQYF. Here the CDR3 DNA reads TGTGCCAGCAGCAGGGGTAAAGAGCAGTACTTC.